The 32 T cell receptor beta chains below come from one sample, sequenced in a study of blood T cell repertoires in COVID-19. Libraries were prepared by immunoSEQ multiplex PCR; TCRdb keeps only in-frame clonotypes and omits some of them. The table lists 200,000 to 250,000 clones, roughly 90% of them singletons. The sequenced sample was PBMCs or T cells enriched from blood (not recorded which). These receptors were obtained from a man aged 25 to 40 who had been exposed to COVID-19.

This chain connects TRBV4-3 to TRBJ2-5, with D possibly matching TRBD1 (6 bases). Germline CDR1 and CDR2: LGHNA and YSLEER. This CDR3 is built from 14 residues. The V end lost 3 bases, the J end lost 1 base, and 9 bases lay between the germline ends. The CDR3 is CASSQMTGQETQYF. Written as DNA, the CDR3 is TGCGCCAGCAGCCAGATGACAGGCCAAGAGACCCAGTACTTC.

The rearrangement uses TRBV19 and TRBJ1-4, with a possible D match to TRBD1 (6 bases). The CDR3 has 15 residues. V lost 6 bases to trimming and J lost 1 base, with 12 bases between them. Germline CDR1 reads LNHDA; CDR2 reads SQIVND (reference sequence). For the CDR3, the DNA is TGTGCCAGTAGGAACTGGGACATAACTAATGAAAAACTGTTTTTT. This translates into CASRNWDITNEKLFF.

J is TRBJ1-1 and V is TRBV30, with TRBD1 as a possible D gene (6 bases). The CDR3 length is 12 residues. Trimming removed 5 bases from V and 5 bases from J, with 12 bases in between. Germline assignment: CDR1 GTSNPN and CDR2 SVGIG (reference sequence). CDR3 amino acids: CAWAQGFTEAFF. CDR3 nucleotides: TGTGCCTGGGCACAGGGATTTACTGAAGCTTTCTTT.

The CDR3 loop is CASSKQGLDYGYTF. CDR3 in DNA: TGTGCCAGCAGCAAACAGGGTTTGGACTATGGCTACACCTTC. The rearrangement links TRBV7-8 to TRBJ1-2; D might be TRBD1 (6 bases). CDR1 is SGHVS and CDR2 is FQNEAQ in the germline V gene. V lost 5 bases to trimming and J lost 3 bases, with 13 bases between them. The CDR3 totals 14 residues.

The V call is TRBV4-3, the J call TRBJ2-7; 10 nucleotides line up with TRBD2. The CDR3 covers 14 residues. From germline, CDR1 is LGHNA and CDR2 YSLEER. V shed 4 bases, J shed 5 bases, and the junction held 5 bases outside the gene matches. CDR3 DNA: TGCGCCAGCAGCCGAACTAGCGGGGTCAACGAGCAGTACTTC. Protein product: CASSRTSGVNEQYF.

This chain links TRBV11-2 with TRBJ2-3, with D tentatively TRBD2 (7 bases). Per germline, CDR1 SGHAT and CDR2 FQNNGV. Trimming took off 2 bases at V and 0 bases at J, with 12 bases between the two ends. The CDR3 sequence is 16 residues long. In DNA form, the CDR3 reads TGTGCCAGCAGCTTAACCGGGGGGCTAAGCACAGATACGCAGTATTTT. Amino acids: CASSLTGGLSTDTQYF.

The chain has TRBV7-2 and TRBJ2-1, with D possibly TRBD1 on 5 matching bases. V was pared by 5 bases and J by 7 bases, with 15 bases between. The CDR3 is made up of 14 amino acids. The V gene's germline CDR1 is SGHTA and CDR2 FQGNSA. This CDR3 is CASSAQASANEQFF. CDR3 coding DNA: TGTGCCAGCAGCGCACAGGCCAGCGCAAATGAGCAGTTCTTC.

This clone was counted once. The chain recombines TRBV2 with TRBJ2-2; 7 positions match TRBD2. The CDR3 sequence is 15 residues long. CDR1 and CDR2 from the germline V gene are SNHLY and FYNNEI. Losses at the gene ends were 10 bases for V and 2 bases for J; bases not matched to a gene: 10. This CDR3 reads CAMGGGMENTGELFF. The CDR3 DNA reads TGTGCCATGGGCGGGGGAATGGAAAACACCGGGGAGCTGTTTTTT. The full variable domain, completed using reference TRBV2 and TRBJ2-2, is EPEVTQTPSHQVTQMGQEVILRCVPISNHLYFYWYRQILGQKVEFLVSFYNNEISEKSEIFDDQFSVERPDGSNFTLKIRSTKLEDSAMYFCAMGGGMENTGELFFGEGSRLTVL.

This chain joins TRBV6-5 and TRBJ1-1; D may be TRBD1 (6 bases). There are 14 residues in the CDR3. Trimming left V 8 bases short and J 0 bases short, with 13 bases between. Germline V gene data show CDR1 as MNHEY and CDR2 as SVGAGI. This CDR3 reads CASLPQGMNTEAFF. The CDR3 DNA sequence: TGTGCCAGCTTGCCCCAGGGGATGAACACTGAAGCTTTCTTT.

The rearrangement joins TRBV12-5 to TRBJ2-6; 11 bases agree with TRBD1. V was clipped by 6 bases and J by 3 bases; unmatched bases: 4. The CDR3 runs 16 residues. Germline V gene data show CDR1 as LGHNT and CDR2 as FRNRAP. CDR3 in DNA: TGTGCTAGTGGCCCGGACAGGGGGCTTGGGGCCAACGTCCTGACTTTC. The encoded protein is CASGPDRGLGANVLTF.

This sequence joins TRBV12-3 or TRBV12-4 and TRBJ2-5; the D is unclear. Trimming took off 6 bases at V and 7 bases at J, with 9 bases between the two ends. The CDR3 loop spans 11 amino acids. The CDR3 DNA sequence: TGTGCCAGCAGAGCCGTTGGGACCCAGTACTTC. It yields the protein CASRAVGTQYF.

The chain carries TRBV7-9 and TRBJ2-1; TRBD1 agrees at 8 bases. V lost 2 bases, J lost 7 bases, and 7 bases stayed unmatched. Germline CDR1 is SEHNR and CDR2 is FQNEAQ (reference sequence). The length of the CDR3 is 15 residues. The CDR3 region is CASSLPPRTGNEQFF. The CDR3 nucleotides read TGTGCCAGCAGCTTACCCCCCCGGACAGGGAATGAGCAGTTCTTC.

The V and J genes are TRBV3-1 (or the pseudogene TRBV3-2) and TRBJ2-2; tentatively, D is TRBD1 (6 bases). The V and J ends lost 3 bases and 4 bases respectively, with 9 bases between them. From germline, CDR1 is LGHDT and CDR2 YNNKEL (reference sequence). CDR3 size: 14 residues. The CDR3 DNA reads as TGTGCCAGCAGCCAGGACAGATCCACCGGGGAGCTGTTTTTT. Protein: CASSQDRSTGELFF.

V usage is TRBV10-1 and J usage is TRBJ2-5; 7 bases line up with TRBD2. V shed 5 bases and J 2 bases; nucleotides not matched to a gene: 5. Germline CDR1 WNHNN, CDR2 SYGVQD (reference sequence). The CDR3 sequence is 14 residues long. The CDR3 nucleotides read TGCGCCAGCAGTCGGGGCGGGGGTCAAGAGACCCAGTACTTC. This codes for CASSRGGGQETQYF.

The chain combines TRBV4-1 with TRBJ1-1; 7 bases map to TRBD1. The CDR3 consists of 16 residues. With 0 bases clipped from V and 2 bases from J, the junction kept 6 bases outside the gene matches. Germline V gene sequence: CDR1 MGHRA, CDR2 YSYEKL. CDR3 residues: CASSQDRGRINTEAFF. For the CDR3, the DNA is TGCGCCAGCAGCCAAGACAGGGGGAGGATCAACACTGAAGCTTTCTTT.

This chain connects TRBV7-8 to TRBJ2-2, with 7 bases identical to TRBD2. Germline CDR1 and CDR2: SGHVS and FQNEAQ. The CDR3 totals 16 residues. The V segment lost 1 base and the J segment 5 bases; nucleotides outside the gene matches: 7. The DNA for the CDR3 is TGTGCCAGCAGCTTAGGGGACGGGGGGTCAACCGGGGAGCTGTTTTTT. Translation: CASSLGDGGSTGELFF.

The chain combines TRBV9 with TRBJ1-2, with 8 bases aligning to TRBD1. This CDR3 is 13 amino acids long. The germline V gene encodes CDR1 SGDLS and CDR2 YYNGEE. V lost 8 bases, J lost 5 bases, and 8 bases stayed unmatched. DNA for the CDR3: TGTGCCAGTCAATGGACAGGGATGTATGGCTACACCTTC. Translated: CASQWTGMYGYTF.

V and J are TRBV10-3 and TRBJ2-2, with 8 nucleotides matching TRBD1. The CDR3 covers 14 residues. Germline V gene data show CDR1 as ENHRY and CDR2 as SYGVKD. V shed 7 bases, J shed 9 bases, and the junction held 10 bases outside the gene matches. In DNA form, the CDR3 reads TGTGCCATCACAGATGGACAGGGAAAGCGGGAGCTGTTTTTT. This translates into CAITDGQGKRELFF.

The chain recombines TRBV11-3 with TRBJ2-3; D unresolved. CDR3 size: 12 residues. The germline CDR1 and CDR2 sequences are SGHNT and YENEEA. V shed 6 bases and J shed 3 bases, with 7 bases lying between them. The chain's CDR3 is CASSQTTDTQYF. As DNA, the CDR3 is TGTGCCAGCAGTCAAACTACAGATACGCAGTATTTT. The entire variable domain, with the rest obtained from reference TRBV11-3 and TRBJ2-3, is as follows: EAGVVQSPRYKIIEKKQPVAFWCNPISGHNTLYWYLQNLGQGPELLIRYENEEAVDDSQLPKDRFSAERLKGVDSTLKIQPAELGDSAVYLCASSQTTDTQYFGPGTRLTVL.

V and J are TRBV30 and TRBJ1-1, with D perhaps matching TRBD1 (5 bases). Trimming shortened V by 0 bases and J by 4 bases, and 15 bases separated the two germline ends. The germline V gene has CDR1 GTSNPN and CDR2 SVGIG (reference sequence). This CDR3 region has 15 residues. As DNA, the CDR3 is TGTGCCTGGAGTGTACCCACCTACGGGGGCACTGAAGCTTTCTTT. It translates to CAWSVPTYGGTEAFF.

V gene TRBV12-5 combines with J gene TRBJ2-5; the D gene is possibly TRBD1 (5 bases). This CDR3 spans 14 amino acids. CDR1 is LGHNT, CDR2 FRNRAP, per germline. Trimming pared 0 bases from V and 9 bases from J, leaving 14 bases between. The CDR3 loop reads CASGLVGTPGPQYF. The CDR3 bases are TGTGCTAGTGGTTTGGTCGGAACCCCAGGGCCCCAGTACTTC.

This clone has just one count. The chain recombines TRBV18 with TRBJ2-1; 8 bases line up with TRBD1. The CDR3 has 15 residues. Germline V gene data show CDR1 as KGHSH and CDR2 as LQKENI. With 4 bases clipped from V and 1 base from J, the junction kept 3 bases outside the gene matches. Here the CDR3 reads CASSLQGASYNEQFF. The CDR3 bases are TGTGCCAGCTCACTCCAGGGGGCTTCCTACAATGAGCAGTTCTTC. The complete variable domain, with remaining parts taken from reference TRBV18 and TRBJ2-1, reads NAGVMQNPRHLVRRRGQEARLRCSPMKGHSHVYWYRQLPEEGLKFMVYLQKENIIDESGMPKERFSAEFPKEGPSILRIQQVVRGDSAAYFCASSLQGASYNEQFFGPGTRLTVL.

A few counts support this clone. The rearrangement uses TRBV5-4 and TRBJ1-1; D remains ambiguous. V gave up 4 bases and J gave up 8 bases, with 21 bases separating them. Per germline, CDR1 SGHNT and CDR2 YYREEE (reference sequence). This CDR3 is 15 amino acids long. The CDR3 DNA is TGTGCCAGCAGCCCTCCGAGTAACACCCCGAGGGAAGCTTTCTTT. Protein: CASSPPSNTPREAFF. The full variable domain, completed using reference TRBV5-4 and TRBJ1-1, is ETGVTQSPTHLIKTRGQQVTLRCSSQSGHNTVSWYQQALGQGPQFIFQYYREEENGRGNFPPRFSGLQFPNYSSELNVNALELDDSALYLCASSPPSNTPREAFFGQGTRLTVV.

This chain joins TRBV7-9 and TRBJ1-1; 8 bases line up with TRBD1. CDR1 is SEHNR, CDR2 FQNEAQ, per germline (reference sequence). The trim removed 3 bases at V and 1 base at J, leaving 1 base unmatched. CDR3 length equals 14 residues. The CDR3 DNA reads TGTGCCAGCAGCTTCGGACAGGGGAACACTGAAGCTTTCTTT. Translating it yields CASSFGQGNTEAFF.

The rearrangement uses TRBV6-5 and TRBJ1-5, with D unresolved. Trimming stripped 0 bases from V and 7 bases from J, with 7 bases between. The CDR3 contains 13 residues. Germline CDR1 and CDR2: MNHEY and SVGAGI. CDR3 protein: CASSYSVEQPQHF. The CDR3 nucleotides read TGTGCCAGCAGTTACTCGGTGGAGCAGCCCCAGCATTTT.

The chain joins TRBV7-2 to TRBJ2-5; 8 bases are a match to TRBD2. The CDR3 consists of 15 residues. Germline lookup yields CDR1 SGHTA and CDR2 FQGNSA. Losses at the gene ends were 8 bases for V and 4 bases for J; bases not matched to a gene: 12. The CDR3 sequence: CASGEAGANGETQYF. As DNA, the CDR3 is TGTGCCAGCGGGGAAGCGGGGGCCAACGGAGAGACCCAGTACTTC.

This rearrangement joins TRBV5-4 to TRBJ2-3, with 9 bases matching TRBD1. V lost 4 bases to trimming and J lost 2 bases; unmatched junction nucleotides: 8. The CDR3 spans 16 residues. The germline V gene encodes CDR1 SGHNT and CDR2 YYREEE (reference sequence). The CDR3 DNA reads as TGTGCCAGCAGCCCGAGAACAGGGGGCTCCACAGATACGCAGTATTTT. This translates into CASSPRTGGSTDTQYF.

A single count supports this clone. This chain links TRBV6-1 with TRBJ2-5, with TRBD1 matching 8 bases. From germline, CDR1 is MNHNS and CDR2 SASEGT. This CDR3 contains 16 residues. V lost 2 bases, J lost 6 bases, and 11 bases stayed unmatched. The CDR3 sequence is CASSEPATGEWKTQYF. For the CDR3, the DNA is TGTGCCAGCAGTGAACCAGCGACAGGGGAATGGAAGACCCAGTACTTC.

The CDR3 here is CASSPGGATRNTEAFF. In DNA form, the CDR3 reads TGTGCCAGCTCACCAGGTGGGGCGACACGGAACACTGAAGCTTTCTTT. The gene calls are TRBV18 and TRBJ1-1, with a possible D match to TRBD1 (5 bases). V was shortened by 2 bases and J by 1 base, with 14 bases between the two germline ends. The CDR3 is 16 amino acids. Germline V gene lookup returns CDR1 KGHSH and CDR2 LQKENI. Looking up the rest from reference TRBV18 and TRBJ1-1 gives the full variable domain: NAGVMQNPRHLVRRRGQEARLRCSPMKGHSHVYWYRQLPEEGLKFMVYLQKENIIDESGMPKERFSAEFPKEGPSILRIQQVVRGDSAAYFCASSPGGATRNTEAFFGQGTRLTVV.

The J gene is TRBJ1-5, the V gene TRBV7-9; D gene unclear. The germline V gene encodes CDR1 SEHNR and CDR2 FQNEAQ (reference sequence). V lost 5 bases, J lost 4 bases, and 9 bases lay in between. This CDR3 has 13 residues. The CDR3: CASSLSFNQPQHF. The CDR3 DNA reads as TGTGCCAGCAGCCTCTCCTTTAATCAGCCCCAGCATTTT.

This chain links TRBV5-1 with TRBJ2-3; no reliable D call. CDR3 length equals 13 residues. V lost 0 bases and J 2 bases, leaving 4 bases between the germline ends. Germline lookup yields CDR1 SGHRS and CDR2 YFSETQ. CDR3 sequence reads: CASSLASTDTQYF. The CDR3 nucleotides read TGCGCCAGCAGCTTGGCATCCACAGATACGCAGTATTTT.

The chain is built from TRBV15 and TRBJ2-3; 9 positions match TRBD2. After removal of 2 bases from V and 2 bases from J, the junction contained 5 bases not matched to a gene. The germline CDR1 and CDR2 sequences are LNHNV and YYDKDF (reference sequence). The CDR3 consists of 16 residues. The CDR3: CATSRKSGGFTDTQYF. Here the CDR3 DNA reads TGTGCCACCAGCAGAAAAAGCGGGGGGTTCACAGATACGCAGTATTTT.